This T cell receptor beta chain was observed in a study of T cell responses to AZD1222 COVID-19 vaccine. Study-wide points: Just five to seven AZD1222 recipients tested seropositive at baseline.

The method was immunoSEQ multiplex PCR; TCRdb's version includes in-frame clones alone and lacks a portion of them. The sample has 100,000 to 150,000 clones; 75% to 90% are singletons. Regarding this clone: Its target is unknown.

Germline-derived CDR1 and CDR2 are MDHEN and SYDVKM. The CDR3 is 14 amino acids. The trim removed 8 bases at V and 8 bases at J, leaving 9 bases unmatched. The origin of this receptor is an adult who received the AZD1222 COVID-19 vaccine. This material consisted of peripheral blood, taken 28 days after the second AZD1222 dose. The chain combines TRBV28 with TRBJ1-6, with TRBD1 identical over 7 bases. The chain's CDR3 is CASEGAGEHSPLHF. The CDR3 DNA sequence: TGTGCCAGCGAGGGGGCCGGTGAGCATTCACCCCTCCACTTT.